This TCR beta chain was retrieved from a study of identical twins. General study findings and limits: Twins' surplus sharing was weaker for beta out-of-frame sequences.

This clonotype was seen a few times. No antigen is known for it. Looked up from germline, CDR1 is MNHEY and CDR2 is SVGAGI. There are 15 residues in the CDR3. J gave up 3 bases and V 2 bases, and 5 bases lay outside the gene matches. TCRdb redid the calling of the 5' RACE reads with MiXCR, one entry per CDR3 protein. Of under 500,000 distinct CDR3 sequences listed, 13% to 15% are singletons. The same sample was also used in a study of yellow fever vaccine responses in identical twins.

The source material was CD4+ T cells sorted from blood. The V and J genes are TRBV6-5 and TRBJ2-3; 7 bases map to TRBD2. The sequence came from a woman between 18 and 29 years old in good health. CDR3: CASSYLRGRTDTQYF. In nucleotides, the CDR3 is TGTGCCAGCAGTTACCTGCGGGGGAGGACAGATACGCAGTATTTT.